This record looks at one T cell receptor beta chain sequence and its context. Libraries were prepared by immunoSEQ multiplex PCR; TCRdb keeps only in-frame clonotypes and omits some of them. The sample has about 4,700 clones, around 79% seen once. The entry originates in a study of blood T cell repertoires in COVID-19. Study-level background: Donors in the United States, Italy and Spain gave samples during acute or convalescent COVID-19. PBMCs, B-cell-depleted T cells, or T cells were the source of the cDNA or gDNA that made up the material.

CDR3 length equals 16 residues. Germline V gene lookup returns CDR1 SGDLS and CDR2 YYNGEE. Trimming shortened V by 0 bases and J by 0 bases, and 12 bases separated the two germline ends. The chain combines TRBV9 with TRBJ1-1; tentative D call: TRBD1 (5 bases). The source material was peripheral blood. This clonotype originated in a man in his sixties or seventies with active COVID-19. The DNA of the CDR3 is TGTGCCAGCAGCGTAGGGGGGACTGAGATGAACACTGAAGCTTTCTTT. This codes for CASSVGGTEMNTEAFF.